Below are 32 T cell receptor beta chains sequenced from a single sample in a study of blood T cell repertoires in COVID-19. Clones were read by immunoSEQ multiplex PCR, and TCRdb kept only the in-frame ones, dropping some. This table holds 75,000 to 80,000 clones, 88% found once. Sequencing was carried out using peripheral blood. These receptor sequences come from a human donor in a cohort sampled during active COVID-19.

This sequence joins TRBV30 and TRBJ1-1; no reliable D call. With 1 base removed from V and 9 bases from J, the gap between germline ends came to 24 bases. Germline V CDR1 and CDR2: GTSNPN, SVGIG (reference sequence). This CDR3 region has 16 residues. CDR3 sequence reads: CAWSDFAGFNGLKAFF. Here the CDR3 DNA reads TGTGCCTGGAGTGACTTTGCGGGGTTTAATGGTTTGAAAGCTTTCTTT. The full variable domain, with the rest looked up from reference TRBV30 and TRBJ1-1, is SQTIHQWPATLVQPVGSPLSLECTVEGTSNPNLYWYRQAAGRGLQLLFYSVGIGQISSEVPQNLSASRPQDRQFILSSKKLLLSDSGFYLCAWSDFAGFNGLKAFFGQGTRLTVV.

The chain joins TRBV11-2 to TRBJ1-6; D is unresolved. Deletions cut 2 bases from V and 7 bases from J, with 3 bases between. The V gene's germline CDR1 is SGHAT and CDR2 FQNNGV. The CDR3 sequence is 12 residues long. The CDR3 nucleotides read TGTGCCAGCAGCTTACGGAATTCACCCCTCCACTTT. It is translated as CASSLRNSPLHF.

The V gene is TRBV4-2, the J gene TRBJ1-1; no definite D call. V was pared by 0 bases and J by 5 bases, with 13 bases between. This CDR3 contains 15 residues. Germline CDR1 and CDR2: LGHNA and YNFKEQ. CDR3 protein: CASSQDLRGRTEAFF. The CDR3 DNA is TGTGCCAGCAGCCAAGATTTACGAGGGAGAACTGAAGCTTTCTTT.

The chain uses TRBV4-1 and TRBJ1-3; D is unresolved. In germline, CDR1 is MGHRA, CDR2 YSYEKL. V lost 0 bases and J lost 0, with 15 bases in between. The CDR3 sequence is 18 residues long. CDR3 amino acids: CASSQETPPEYSGNTIYF. CDR3 nucleotides: TGCGCCAGCAGCCAAGAAACACCACCCGAATACTCTGGAAACACCATATATTTT.

The chain joins TRBV24-1 to TRBJ2-2, with 7 bases fitting TRBD2. The germline CDR1 and CDR2 sequences are KGHDR and SFDVKD. The CDR3 is 18 residues long. V was pared by 7 bases and J by 3 bases, with 16 bases of the junction left unmatched. CDR3 coding DNA: TGTGCCACCAGAAGGACCCTCGTCGGGGGGATCGACACCGGGGAGCTGTTTTTT. This sequence encodes CATRRTLVGGIDTGELFF.

The genes are TRBV6-2 or TRBV6-3 and TRBJ2-2; TRBD2 aligns across 9 bases. The CDR3 covers 15 residues. V was pared by 6 bases and J by 4 bases, with 6 bases of the junction left unmatched. Germline V CDR1 and CDR2: MNHEY, SVGEGT. CDR3 loop: CASSRGAGGTGELFF. CDR3 DNA: TGTGCCAGCAGCCGGGGAGCGGGGGGCACCGGGGAGCTGTTTTTT.

In this sample, this clone turned up once. The rearrangement joins TRBV27 to TRBJ2-3, with 9 bases matching TRBD2. Germline CDR1 is MNHEY and CDR2 is SMNVEV (reference sequence). V was clipped by 7 bases and J by 2 bases; unmatched bases: 10. The CDR3 runs 16 residues. The CDR3 DNA reads TGTGCCAGCAAACGAGTAGCGGGGGAAATCACAGATACGCAGTATTTT. It codes for CASKRVAGEITDTQYF.

This clone was detected a few times. The V gene is TRBV19, the J gene TRBJ2-3; tentative D call: TRBD1 (6 bases). Germline V lookup: CDR1 LNHDA, CDR2 SQIVND (reference sequence). The CDR3 runs 15 residues. V was pared by 8 bases and J by 0 bases, with 15 bases between. The CDR3 nucleotides are TGTGCCAGTCGTTCAAGGGGGACCAGCACAGATACGCAGTATTTT. This codes for CASRSRGTSTDTQYF.

This chain joins TRBV5-6 and TRBJ1-4; tentatively, D is TRBD1 (6 bases). CDR1 is SGHDT and CDR2 is YYEEEE in the germline V gene. V lost 2 bases to trimming and J lost 8 bases, with 16 bases between them. This CDR3 has 15 amino acids. CDR3 coding DNA: TGTGCCAGCAGCTTACAGGGTCGGGAGGAGGAAAAACTGTTTTTT. This encodes CASSLQGREEEKLFF.

The chain links TRBV29-1 to TRBJ1-1; 9 bases map to TRBD1. The length of the CDR3 is 12 residues. Germline V CDR1 and CDR2: SQVTM, ANQGSEA. The CDR3 loop reads CRGDREAGEAFF. CDR3 coding DNA: TGCAGGGGGGACAGGGAGGCTGGGGAAGCTTTCTTT. Using reference TRBV29-1 and TRBJ1-1 for the parts outside the CDR3, the full variable domain is SAVISQKPSRDICQRGTSLTIQCQVDSQVTMMFWYRQQPGQSLTLIATANQGSEATYESGFVIDKFPISRPNLTFSTLTVSNMSPEDSSIYLCRGDREAGEAFFGQGTRLTVV.

The gene calls are TRBV6-2 or TRBV6-3 and TRBJ1-4, with D possibly being TRBD1 (6 bases). The germline CDR1 and CDR2 sequences are MNHEY and SVGEGT. Trimming took 2 bases from V and 10 from J, leaving 17 bases between them. CDR3 size: 15 residues. The CDR3 here is CASSYVLQGRVKLFF. Written as DNA, the CDR3 is TGTGCCAGCAGTTACGTTCTCCAGGGGAGGGTAAAACTGTTTTTT.

In this sample, this clone turned up many times. J is TRBJ1-2 and V is TRBV3-1 (or the pseudogene TRBV3-2), with D maybe TRBD1 (6 bases). The CDR3 extends over 13 amino acids. Germline values: CDR1 LGHDT, CDR2 YNNKEL (reference sequence). V lost 1 base and J lost 4, with 7 bases in between. CDR3 loop: CASSQGQVYGYTF. The CDR3 coding sequence is TGTGCCAGCAGCCAAGGACAGGTCTATGGCTACACCTTC.

The chain combines TRBV10-1 with TRBJ2-3; a possible D gene is TRBD1 (5 bases). The germline gives CDR1 WNHNN, CDR2 SYGVQD (reference sequence). Trimming removed 5 bases from V and 2 bases from J, with 8 bases in between. The CDR3 runs 13 residues. The CDR3 nucleotides read TGCGCCAGCAGTCCCAGGGACACAGATACGCAGTATTTT. Translating it yields CASSPRDTDTQYF.

This clone was counted a single time. The chain couples TRBV6-4 to TRBJ1-6, with 7 bases identical to TRBD1. Germline V CDR1 and CDR2: MRHNA, SNTAGT. The CDR3 loop spans 17 amino acids. V shed 2 bases, J shed 0 bases, and the junction held 4 bases outside the gene matches. In DNA, the CDR3 is TGTGCCAGCAGTGACGAACAGGGGAGCTCCTATAATTCACCCCTCCACTTT. Residues: CASSDEQGSSYNSPLHF.

Points on this clone: Other DNA sequences from this sample encode an identical CDR3 as well. V gene TRBV30 combines with J gene TRBJ1-5; D gene unclear. Germline CDR1 reads GTSNPN; CDR2 reads SVGIG (reference sequence). This CDR3 contains 13 residues. V lost 2 bases, J lost 0 bases, and 5 bases lay in between. The CDR3 nucleotides are TGTGCCTGGAGTCGGGGTAGCAATCAGCCCCAGCATTTT. It encodes CAWSRGSNQPQHF.

This chain joins TRBV29-1 and TRBJ2-1; 7 bases match TRBD1. The germline CDR1 and CDR2 sequences are SQVTM and ANQGSEA. The junction had 9 bases not matched to a gene; V was cut back by 7 bases and J by 6 bases. This CDR3 comprises 13 residues. For the CDR3, the DNA is TGCAGCGACGGGACAGACCCCTTCAATGAGCAGTTCTTC. Translated: CSDGTDPFNEQFF.

A single count supports this clone. J is TRBJ1-6 and V is TRBV27; the D gene is possibly TRBD1 (5 bases). The CDR3 runs to 13 residues. Trimming shortened V by 3 bases and J by 11 bases, and 11 bases separated the two germline ends. The germline gives CDR1 MNHEY, CDR2 SMNVEV (reference sequence). In DNA, the CDR3 is TGTGCCAGCAGTTTTGGGGGGTACACACCCCTCCACTTT. Its translation is CASSFGGYTPLHF.

V gene TRBV29-1 combines with J gene TRBJ2-7, with 8 nucleotides matching TRBD1. The germline gives CDR1 SQVTM, CDR2 ANQGSEA. The CDR3 spans 13 residues. V was pared by 6 bases and J by 3 bases, with 7 bases of the junction left unmatched. The CDR3, as DNA: TGCAGCGTCCGGACAGGGAGTGGCTACGAGCAGTACTTC. This sequence encodes CSVRTGSGYEQYF.

J is TRBJ1-4 and V is TRBV4-2, with no clear D. The germline V gene encodes CDR1 LGHNA and CDR2 YNFKEQ. The CDR3 consists of 14 residues. The V gene lost 1 base and the J gene lost 7 bases, with 10 bases spanning the gap. CDR3 bases: TGTGCCAGCAGCCAAGTCAGTGAGGTTGAAAAACTGTTTTTT. The encoded protein is CASSQVSEVEKLFF.

This sequence joins TRBV6-6 and TRBJ2-7, with TRBD1 matching over 9 bases. The ends lost 5 bases at V and 0 bases at J; junction bases unmatched: 17. Germline CDR1 reads MNHNY; CDR2 reads SVGAGI (reference sequence). This CDR3 region has 19 residues. For the CDR3, the DNA is TGTGCCAGCAGTCACATTACCGGGACAGGGCAGAGGAGCTCCTACGAGCAGTACTTC. Protein product: CASSHITGTGQRSSYEQYF.

The CDR3 here is CAWSPFSGGARQYF. The CDR3 DNA sequence: TGTGCCTGGAGCCCCTTTAGCGGGGGGGCCCGGCAGTATTTT. The chain couples TRBV30 to TRBJ2-3; the match to TRBD2 covers 11 bases. CDR3 size: 14 residues. The germline gives CDR1 GTSNPN, CDR2 SVGIG (reference sequence). J was trimmed by 11 bases and V by 3 bases; bases with no gene match: 10.

This clone was seen once. The CDR3 DNA follows: TGTGCTAGTGGTTTGGTACTAGGCGGGGGGGGGAACTACGAGCAGTACTTC. It yields the protein CASGLVLGGGGNYEQYF. The chain has TRBV12-5 and TRBJ2-7, with TRBD2 matching 9 bases. The germline gives CDR1 LGHNT, CDR2 FRNRAP. The length of the CDR3 is 17 residues. Trimming at V came to 0 bases and at J to 3 bases, leaving 9 bases not matched to a gene.

CDR3 DNA: TGTGCCATCAGTGAGCCGGGACAGGCCCTACGACGGGTTAACACTGAAGCTTTCTTT. Translating it yields CAISEPGQALRRVNTEAFF. The rearrangement links TRBV10-3 to TRBJ1-1, with 8 positions matching TRBD1. In germline, CDR1 is ENHRY, CDR2 SYGVKD. The CDR3 sequence is 19 residues long. Trimming cost V 2 bases and J 2 bases; bases outside gene matches: 16.

The chain is built from TRBV5-1 and TRBJ2-2; tentative D call: TRBD1 (6 bases). This CDR3 has 15 amino acids. Germline lookup yields CDR1 SGHRS and CDR2 YFSETQ. Trimming cost V 4 bases and J 6 bases, with 16 bases left between them. The CDR3: CASSLRTGTSGELFF. CDR3 DNA: TGCGCCAGCAGCCTGAGAACCGGGACATCCGGGGAGCTGTTTTTT. The complete variable domain, with remaining parts taken from reference TRBV5-1 and TRBJ2-2, reads KAGVTQTPRYLIKTRGQQVTLSCSPISGHRSVSWYQQTPGQGLQFLFEYFSETQRNKGNFPGRFSGRQFSNSRSEMNVSTLELGDSALYLCASSLRTGTSGELFFGEGSRLTVL.

The chain uses TRBV28 and TRBJ2-7, with D perhaps matching TRBD1 (6 bases). The CDR3 has 11 residues. V gave up 2 bases and J gave up 12 bases, with 11 bases separating them. Germline CDR1 is MDHEN and CDR2 is SYDVKM. CDR3 protein: CASSLGQTWYF. The CDR3 nucleotides read TGTGCCAGCAGTTTAGGACAGACATGGTACTTC.

The chain carries TRBV2 and TRBJ1-2, with a tentative D call TRBD1 (6 bases). Germline V gives CDR1 SNHLY, CDR2 FYNNEI. Trimming cost V 6 bases and J 6 bases, with 20 bases left between them. There are 15 residues in the CDR3. Here the CDR3 reads CASSLFLSGVDGYTF. CDR3 coding DNA: TGTGCCAGCAGCTTATTCCTATCAGGGGTTGATGGCTACACCTTC.

This clone was detected only once. The chain carries TRBV4-2 and TRBJ2-1; 9 positions match TRBD2. The CDR3 sequence is 16 residues long. Germline trimming cut 1 base from V and 7 bases from J; bases unmatched to any gene: 8. The germline CDR1 and CDR2 sequences are LGHNA and YNFKEQ. Here the CDR3 reads CASSQVRAGGGNEQFF. The CDR3 coding sequence is TGTGCCAGCAGCCAAGTTCGAGCGGGAGGTGGTAATGAGCAGTTCTTC.

This chain joins TRBV18 and TRBJ2-5; D possibly corresponds to TRBD1 (6 bases). V lost 1 base and J lost 5, with 14 bases in between. Germline CDR1 reads KGHSH; CDR2 reads LQKENI. CDR3 length: 15 residues. DNA for the CDR3: TGTGCCAGCTCACCACATCCAGGGGTGATGGAGACCCAGTACTTC. Protein: CASSPHPGVMETQYF.

This clone was found a few times. This sequence joins TRBV4-1 and TRBJ2-2; D is unresolved. The germline V gene has CDR1 MGHRA and CDR2 YSYEKL. V lost 4 bases, J lost 0 bases, and 15 bases lay in between. CDR3 length equals 17 residues. The CDR3: CASSPRFDNANTGELFF. DNA for the CDR3: TGCGCCAGCAGCCCACGATTTGACAACGCGAACACCGGGGAGCTGTTTTTT.

Note on this clone: Other DNA sequences in the sample encode the same CDR3. The chain couples TRBV5-1 to TRBJ2-1; TRBD2 matches at 12 bases. The germline gives CDR1 SGHRS, CDR2 YFSETQ. Germline trimming cut 3 bases from V and 4 bases from J; bases unmatched to any gene: 5. The CDR3 runs 16 residues. The CDR3 region has the DNA TGCGCCAGCAGCTGGGGCCTAGCGGGGGGGTACAATGAGCAGTTCTTC. The encoded protein is CASSWGLAGGYNEQFF.

The chain is built from TRBV6-1 and TRBJ2-7; D might be TRBD2 (7 bases). From germline, CDR1 is MNHNS and CDR2 SASEGT. This CDR3 has 16 residues. The V end lost 2 bases, the J end lost 1 base, and 15 bases lay between the germline ends. DNA of the CDR3: TGTGCCAGCAGTGAACGAGGGGGGGACCTTTCCTACGAGCAGTACTTC. It translates to CASSERGGDLSYEQYF.

The chain combines TRBV6-5 with TRBJ2-3, with D unclear. The CDR3 is made up of 12 amino acids. The germline V gene has CDR1 MNHEY and CDR2 SVGAGI. With 8 bases removed from V and 3 bases from J, the gap between germline ends came to 9 bases. The CDR3 coding sequence is TGTGCCAGCTGCACTGAGACAGATACGCAGTATTTT. Its translation is CASCTETDTQYF.